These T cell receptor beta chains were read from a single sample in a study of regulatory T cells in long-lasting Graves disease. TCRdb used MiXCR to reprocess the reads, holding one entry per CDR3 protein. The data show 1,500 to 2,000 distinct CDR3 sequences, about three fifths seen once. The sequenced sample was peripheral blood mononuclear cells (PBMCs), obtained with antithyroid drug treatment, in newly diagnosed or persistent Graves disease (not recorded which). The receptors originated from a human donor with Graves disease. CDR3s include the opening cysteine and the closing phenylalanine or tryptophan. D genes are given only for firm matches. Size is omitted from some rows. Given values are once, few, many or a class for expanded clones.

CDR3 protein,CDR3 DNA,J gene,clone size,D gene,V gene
CASSLGLNEQYF,TGTGCCAGCAGCTTAGGACTGAACGAGCAGTACTTC,TRBJ2-7,-,-,TRBV13
CSAIEWTGGYEQYF,TGCAGTGCTATAGAGTGGACAGGGGGCTACGAGCAGTACTTC,TRBJ2-7,once,TRBD1,TRBV20-1
CASSTHRGQLFF,TGTGCCAGCAGTACCCACAGGGGGCAACTGTTTTTT,TRBJ1-4,-,TRBD1,TRBV12-3/TRBV12-4
CASSQDQVASSGNTIYF,TGCGCCAGCAGCCAAGATCAGGTCGCCTCCTCTGGAAACACCATATATTTT,TRBJ1-3,-,-,TRBV4-3
CASSLNQGSAEAFF,TGTGCCAGCAGCTTGAATCAGGGATCCGCTGAAGCTTTCTTT,TRBJ1-1,-,-,TRBV7-9
CASSLRGVDGYTF,TGTGCCAGCAGCTTACGGGGGGTAGACGGCTACACCTTC,TRBJ1-2,-,-,TRBV13
CASSQVTGAEQYF,TGTGCCAGCAGCCAAGTTACGGGGGCCGAGCAGTACTTC,TRBJ2-7,-,-,TRBV14
CASSLGNQPQHF,TGCGCCAGCAGTCTTGGCAATCAGCCCCAGCATTTT,TRBJ1-5,few,-,TRBV23-1
CASSQVGQETQYF,TGCGCCAGCAGCCAGGTGGGACAAGAGACCCAGTACTTC,TRBJ2-5,-,-,TRBV4-1
CATPGQGNSPLHF,TGTGCCACCCCGGGACAGGGAAATTCACCCCTCCACTTT,TRBJ1-6,-,TRBD1,TRBV6-1
CASSLPGAHTEAFF,TGTGCCAGCAGCTTGCCGGGGGCCCACACTGAAGCTTTCTTT,TRBJ1-1,-,-,TRBV5-4
CASSFEESNEKLFF,TGTGCCAGCAGTTTCGAGGAGTCTAATGAAAAACTGTTTTTT,TRBJ1-4,-,-,TRBV28
CASSERGHQPQHF,TGTGCCAGCAGTGAGAGGGGGCATCAGCCCCAGCATTTT,TRBJ1-5,-,TRBD1,TRBV6-1
CSVAGMIGGMNTEAFF,TGCAGCGTCGCAGGGATGATCGGGGGAATGAACACTGAAGCTTTCTTT,TRBJ1-1,few,-,TRBV29-1
CASSYGTGPYEQYF,TGTGCCAGCAGTTACGGGACAGGGCCGTACGAGCAGTACTTC,TRBJ2-7,few,TRBD1,TRBV6-2/TRBV6-3
CASSLSGQGKNTGELFF,TGTGCCAGCAGTTTATCGGGACAGGGGAAGAACACCGGGGAGCTGTTTTTT,TRBJ2-2,few,TRBD1,TRBV27
CASSLFGHQETQYF,TGTGCCAGCAGTTTATTTGGACACCAAGAGACCCAGTACTTC,TRBJ2-5,-,-,TRBV12-3/TRBV12-4
CASSPTSGGIKDTDTQYF,TGTGCCAGCAGCCCGACTAGCGGGGGGATAAAAGACACAGATACGCAGTATTTT,TRBJ2-3,few,TRBD2,TRBV11-1
CSVGRQGLSEQYF,TGCAGCGTTGGACGACAGGGGTTATCCGAGCAGTACTTC,TRBJ2-7,few,TRBD1,TRBV29-1
CASSFSGTPNSGNTIYF,TGTGCCAGCAGTTTCTCCGGGACACCTAACTCTGGAAACACCATATATTTT,TRBJ1-3,-,-,TRBV27
CSARGGASREGEQYF,TGCAGTGCTAGAGGTGGGGCCAGCCGCGAAGGCGAGCAGTACTTC,TRBJ2-7,-,-,TRBV20-1
CASSQESGRVQYF,TGTGCCAGCAGCCAAGAATCTGGCCGGGTTCAGTACTTC,TRBJ2-4,-,-,TRBV14
CASSEAGRAYEQYF,TGTGCCAGCAGTGAAGCGGGCAGGGCCTACGAGCAGTACTTC,TRBJ2-7,-,-,TRBV28
CAISEELLAGSVETQYF,TGTGCCATCAGTGAGGAACTTTTAGCGGGGTCTGTCGAGACCCAGTACTTC,TRBJ2-5,-,TRBD2,TRBV10-3
CASSQDRVYTEAFF,TGTGCCAGCAGTCAGGACAGGGTGTACACTGAAGCTTTCTTT,TRBJ1-1,few,TRBD1,TRBV27
CASSLGLAGVTDTQYF,TGTGCCAGCAGCTTGGGACTAGCGGGGGTTACAGATACGCAGTATTTT,TRBJ2-3,few,TRBD2,TRBV27
CASSSTGTGPSSYEQYF,TGTGCCAGCAGCTCAACCGGGACAGGACCGAGCTCCTACGAGCAGTACTTC,TRBJ2-7,-,TRBD1,TRBV7-9
CSASRTGSEQYF,TGCAGTGCTAGCCGGACAGGGAGCGAGCAGTACTTC,TRBJ2-7,-,TRBD1,TRBV20-1
CASSLQGTQYF,TGTGCCAGCAGTCTTCAGGGTACGCAGTATTTT,TRBJ2-3,-,-,TRBV28
CASSPQIGPLYEQYF,TGTGCCAGCAGCCCACAGATCGGACCTCTATACGAGCAGTACTTC,TRBJ2-7,few,-,TRBV14
CASSQGRPETDTQYF,TGTGCCAGCAGCCAAGGAAGGCCGGAGACAGATACGCAGTATTTT,TRBJ2-3,few,-,TRBV14
CASSSVPGGANVLTF,TGCGCCAGCAGCTCCGTCCCGGGTGGGGCCAACGTCCTGACTTTC,TRBJ2-6,few,-,TRBV5-1
CSARLVGGRPTGELFF,TGCAGTGCTAGATTGGTCGGGGGGCGTCCGACCGGGGAGCTGTTTTTT,TRBJ2-2,few,-,TRBV20-1
CASSFTGNTEAFF,TGTGCCAGCAGCTTTACGGGAAACACTGAAGCTTTCTTT,TRBJ1-1,few,-,TRBV7-2
CAWTVGGFGELFF,TGTGCCTGGACCGTCGGGGGGTTCGGGGAGCTGTTTTTT,TRBJ2-2,-,TRBD2,TRBV30
CASSKGGMLGNQPQHF,TGTGCCAGCAGCAAAGGGGGGATGTTAGGCAATCAGCCCCAGCATTTT,TRBJ1-5,-,-,TRBV6-5
CASSPQETYGYTF,TGTGCCAGCAGTCCTCAGGAAACCTATGGCTACACCTTC,TRBJ1-2,-,-,TRBV27
CASGLAGSYEQYF,TGTGCCAGTGGACTAGCAGGTTCCTACGAGCAGTACTTC,TRBJ2-7,-,TRBD2,TRBV27
CSARGQGLNYGYTF,TGCAGTGCTAGGGGACAGGGCCTTAACTATGGCTACACCTTC,TRBJ1-2,-,TRBD1,TRBV20-1
CASSSGETQYF,TGTGCCAGCAGTTCCGGGGAGACCCAGTACTTC,TRBJ2-5,-,-,TRBV6-2/TRBV6-3
CASSTTDTQYF,TGTGCCAGCAGCACCACAGATACGCAGTATTTT,TRBJ2-3,once,-,TRBV11-2
CASSQSYSPDTYEQYF,TGTGCCAGCAGCCAAAGCTACTCACCCGATACCTACGAGCAGTACTTC,TRBJ2-7,-,-,TRBV4-2
CASANSYRLFF,TGTGCCAGCGCTAACTCTTACCGACTGTTTTTT,TRBJ1-4,-,-,TRBV28
CASSPRRTEAFF,TGTGCCAGCAGCCCGAGGCGTACTGAAGCTTTCTTT,TRBJ1-1,-,-,TRBV6-2/TRBV6-3
CASSLRAEQYF,TGTGCCAGCAGCTTGAGGGCTGAGCAGTACTTC,TRBJ2-7,-,-,TRBV5-6
CASSQRAQETQYF,TGTGCCAGCAGCCAAAGGGCACAAGAGACCCAGTACTTC,TRBJ2-5,-,-,TRBV7-3
CASTWGRAWTDTQYF,TGTGCCAGCACCTGGGGCAGGGCGTGGACAGATACGCAGTATTTT,TRBJ2-3,once,-,TRBV12-3/TRBV12-4
CSVTPYRFGEQYF,TGCAGCGTTACCCCCTACAGGTTTGGCGAGCAGTACTTC,TRBJ2-7,-,-,TRBV29-1
CASAQANEAFF,TGTGCCAGCGCGCAGGCCAATGAAGCTTTCTTT,TRBJ1-1,few,-,TRBV11-2
CSARDGLADEKLFF,TGCAGTGCTAGAGATGGACTAGCGGATGAAAAACTGTTTTTT,TRBJ1-4,once,-,TRBV20-1
CSARVGQRGEQFF,TGCAGTGCTAGAGTAGGTCAAAGGGGTGAGCAGTTCTTC,TRBJ2-1,few,-,TRBV20-1
CASSYDIYTEAFF,TGTGCCAGCAGTTACGACATTTACACTGAAGCTTTCTTT,TRBJ1-1,-,-,TRBV12-3/TRBV12-4
CAIREGTVNTEAFF,TGTGCCATCAGGGAAGGGACGGTGAACACTGAAGCTTTCTTT,TRBJ1-1,once,-,TRBV10-3
CASSLGVAEETQYF,TGCGCCAGCAGCCTCGGGGTTGCGGAAGAGACCCAGTACTTC,TRBJ2-5,-,-,TRBV5-1
CASSLNSFTDTQYF,TGTGCCAGCAGCTTAAACTCATTCACAGATACGCAGTATTTT,TRBJ2-3,-,-,TRBV11-2